A selection of T cell receptor beta chains follows, all from one sample in a study of T cells in Graves' hyperthyroidism and ophthalmopathy. TCRdb called the multiplex PCR reads again in MiXCR, with one record for every CDR3 protein. Here the sample spans about 610,000 distinct CDR3 sequences, 16% being singletons. The source material was blood. These receptors all stem from a woman aged 40 to 55 with Graves' ophthalmopathy. CDR3s include the opening cysteine and the closing phenylalanine or tryptophan. D genes are given only for firm matches. Expanded clones get a size class; other rows say once, few or many, or leave the size out.

TRBV3-1,NA,many,TRBJ1-1,CASSQDFGTEAFF,TGTGCCAGCAGCCAAGATTTTGGCACTGAAGCTTTCTTT
TRBV18,TRBD1,once,TRBJ2-7,CANSPGQGAYEQYF,TGTGCCAACTCACCGGGGCAGGGGGCCTACGAGCAGTACTTC
TRBV6-2/TRBV6-3,TRBD1,few,TRBJ1-6,CASNPPGTGHSPLHF,TGTGCCAGCAATCCTCCGGGGACAGGGCATTCACCCCTCCACTTT
TRBV18,NA,many,TRBJ1-4,CASSITGEKLFF,TGTGCCAGCTCAATTACGGGGGAAAAACTGTTTTTT
TRBV2,NA,many,TRBJ2-7,CASRSEGNEQYF,TGTGCCAGCAGGTCAGAGGGAAACGAGCAGTACTTC
TRBV9,NA,NA,TRBJ2-6,CASSATVAGANVLTF,TGTGCCAGCAGTGCAACCGTAGCTGGGGCCAACGTCCTGACTTTC
TRBV28,TRBD1,NA,TRBJ2-5,CASQGVQETQYF,TGTGCCAGCCAGGGGGTCCAAGAGACCCAGTACTTC
TRBV5-1,TRBD2,NA,TRBJ2-2,CASKWTSGSPAAGELFF,TGCGCCAGCAAGTGGACTAGCGGGAGCCCGGCGGCCGGGGAGCTGTTTTTT
TRBV7-9,NA,NA,TRBJ1-4,CANSTGALTNEKLFF,TGTGCCAACAGCACGGGGGCCCTAACTAATGAAAAACTGTTTTTT
TRBV9,TRBD1,many,TRBJ2-5,CASSRRTGGQETQYF,TGTGCCAGCAGCCGCCGGACAGGGGGTCAAGAGACCCAGTACTTC
TRBV5-4,TRBD2,NA,TRBJ2-3,CASSLASGGPTDTQYF,TGTGCCAGCAGCTTGGCTAGCGGGGGGCCCACAGATACGCAGTATTTT
TRBV12-3/TRBV12-4,NA,NA,TRBJ2-2,CGSSRETGELFF,TGTGGGTCCTCAAGGGAGACCGGGGAGCTGTTTTTT
TRBV4-2,NA,NA,TRBJ2-3,CASSQDLNSGDSTDTQYF,TGTGCCAGCAGCCAAGATCTGAATTCGGGGGATAGCACAGATACGCAGTATTTT
TRBV4-1,NA,NA,TRBJ1-5,CASSQSDGQPQHF,TGCGCCAGCAGCCAATCAGACGGGCAGCCCCAGCATTTT
TRBV20-1,TRBD2,many,TRBJ2-7,CSARGTSAYEQYF,TGCAGTGCTAGAGGGACTAGCGCCTACGAGCAGTACTTC
TRBV28,NA,many,TRBJ2-7,CASSLGGRTYEQYF,TGTGCCAGCAGTCTGGGAGGCCGAACCTACGAGCAGTACTTC
TRBV5-1,NA,NA,TRBJ2-1,CASSLVLANNEQFF,TGCGCCAGCAGCTTGGTTCTAGCAAACAATGAGCAGTTCTTC
TRBV20-1,TRBD1,many,TRBJ2-5,CSAPRTGAQETQYF,TGCAGTGCTCCCCGAACAGGGGCCCAAGAGACCCAGTACTTC
TRBV7-9,TRBD1,few,TRBJ2-3,CASRRGAGGSLDTQYF,TGTGCCAGCAGGAGGGGGGCAGGGGGCTCTCTTGATACGCAGTATTTT
TRBV18,TRBD1,few,TRBJ1-3,CASSADRDGNTIYF,TGTGCCAGCTCAGCGGACAGGGATGGAAACACCATATATTTT
TRBV30,NA,many,TRBJ1-1,CAWSPRGATEAFF,TGTGCCTGGAGTCCCCGAGGGGCAACTGAAGCTTTCTTT
TRBV6-1,TRBD2,many,TRBJ2-2,CASTGLAGVDTGELFF,TGTGCCAGCACGGGACTAGCGGGCGTCGACACCGGGGAGCTGTTTTTT
TRBV27,TRBD1,few,TRBJ1-2,CASSFGTGPYGYTF,TGTGCCAGCAGTTTTGGGACAGGCCCGTATGGCTACACCTTC
TRBV30,TRBD1,many,TRBJ2-7,CAWRAGTGREQYF,TGTGCCTGGAGAGCCGGGACAGGGAGAGAGCAGTACTTC
TRBV19,NA,few,TRBJ2-5,CASSPGTDLGETQYF,TGTGCCAGTAGTCCAGGGACGGATCTAGGGGAGACCCAGTACTTC
TRBV12-3/TRBV12-4,NA,many,TRBJ2-5,CASSFPGGRETQYF,TGTGCCAGCAGTTTCCCAGGGGGGAGGGAGACCCAGTACTTC
TRBV10-2,NA,few,TRBJ1-2,CASSEFRNRLYGYTF,TGCGCCAGCAGTGAATTCCGGAACAGACTATATGGCTACACCTTC
TRBV19,NA,few,TRBJ2-2,CASGTLNTGELFF,TGTGCCAGCGGGACATTGAACACCGGGGAGCTGTTTTTT
TRBV20-1,NA,NA,TRBJ1-2,CSARDREGTGGYTF,TGCAGTGCTAGAGATCGGGAAGGGACTGGGGGCTACACCTTC
TRBV7-3,TRBD1,few,TRBJ2-5,CASSPWAAGGTQYF,TGTGCCAGCAGCCCTTGGGCGGCAGGGGGGACCCAGTACTTC
TRBV6-1,TRBD1,many,TRBJ1-1,CASSDRANSNTEAFF,TGTGCCAGCAGCGACAGGGCGAACTCCAACACTGAAGCTTTCTTT
TRBV7-9,NA,few,TRBJ2-5,CASSFNRTDPPGRQETQYF,TGTGCCAGCAGCTTTAATCGGACGGACCCGCCCGGGCGCCAAGAGACCCAGTACTTC
TRBV18,TRBD1,NA,TRBJ2-1,CASSPLPGQRTYNEQFF,TGTGCCAGCTCACCTCTACCGGGACAGCGAACCTACAATGAGCAGTTCTTC
TRBV12-3/TRBV12-4,NA,many,TRBJ1-4,CASSQRSGNEKLFF,TGTGCCAGCAGCCAACGGTCTGGTAATGAAAAACTGTTTTTT